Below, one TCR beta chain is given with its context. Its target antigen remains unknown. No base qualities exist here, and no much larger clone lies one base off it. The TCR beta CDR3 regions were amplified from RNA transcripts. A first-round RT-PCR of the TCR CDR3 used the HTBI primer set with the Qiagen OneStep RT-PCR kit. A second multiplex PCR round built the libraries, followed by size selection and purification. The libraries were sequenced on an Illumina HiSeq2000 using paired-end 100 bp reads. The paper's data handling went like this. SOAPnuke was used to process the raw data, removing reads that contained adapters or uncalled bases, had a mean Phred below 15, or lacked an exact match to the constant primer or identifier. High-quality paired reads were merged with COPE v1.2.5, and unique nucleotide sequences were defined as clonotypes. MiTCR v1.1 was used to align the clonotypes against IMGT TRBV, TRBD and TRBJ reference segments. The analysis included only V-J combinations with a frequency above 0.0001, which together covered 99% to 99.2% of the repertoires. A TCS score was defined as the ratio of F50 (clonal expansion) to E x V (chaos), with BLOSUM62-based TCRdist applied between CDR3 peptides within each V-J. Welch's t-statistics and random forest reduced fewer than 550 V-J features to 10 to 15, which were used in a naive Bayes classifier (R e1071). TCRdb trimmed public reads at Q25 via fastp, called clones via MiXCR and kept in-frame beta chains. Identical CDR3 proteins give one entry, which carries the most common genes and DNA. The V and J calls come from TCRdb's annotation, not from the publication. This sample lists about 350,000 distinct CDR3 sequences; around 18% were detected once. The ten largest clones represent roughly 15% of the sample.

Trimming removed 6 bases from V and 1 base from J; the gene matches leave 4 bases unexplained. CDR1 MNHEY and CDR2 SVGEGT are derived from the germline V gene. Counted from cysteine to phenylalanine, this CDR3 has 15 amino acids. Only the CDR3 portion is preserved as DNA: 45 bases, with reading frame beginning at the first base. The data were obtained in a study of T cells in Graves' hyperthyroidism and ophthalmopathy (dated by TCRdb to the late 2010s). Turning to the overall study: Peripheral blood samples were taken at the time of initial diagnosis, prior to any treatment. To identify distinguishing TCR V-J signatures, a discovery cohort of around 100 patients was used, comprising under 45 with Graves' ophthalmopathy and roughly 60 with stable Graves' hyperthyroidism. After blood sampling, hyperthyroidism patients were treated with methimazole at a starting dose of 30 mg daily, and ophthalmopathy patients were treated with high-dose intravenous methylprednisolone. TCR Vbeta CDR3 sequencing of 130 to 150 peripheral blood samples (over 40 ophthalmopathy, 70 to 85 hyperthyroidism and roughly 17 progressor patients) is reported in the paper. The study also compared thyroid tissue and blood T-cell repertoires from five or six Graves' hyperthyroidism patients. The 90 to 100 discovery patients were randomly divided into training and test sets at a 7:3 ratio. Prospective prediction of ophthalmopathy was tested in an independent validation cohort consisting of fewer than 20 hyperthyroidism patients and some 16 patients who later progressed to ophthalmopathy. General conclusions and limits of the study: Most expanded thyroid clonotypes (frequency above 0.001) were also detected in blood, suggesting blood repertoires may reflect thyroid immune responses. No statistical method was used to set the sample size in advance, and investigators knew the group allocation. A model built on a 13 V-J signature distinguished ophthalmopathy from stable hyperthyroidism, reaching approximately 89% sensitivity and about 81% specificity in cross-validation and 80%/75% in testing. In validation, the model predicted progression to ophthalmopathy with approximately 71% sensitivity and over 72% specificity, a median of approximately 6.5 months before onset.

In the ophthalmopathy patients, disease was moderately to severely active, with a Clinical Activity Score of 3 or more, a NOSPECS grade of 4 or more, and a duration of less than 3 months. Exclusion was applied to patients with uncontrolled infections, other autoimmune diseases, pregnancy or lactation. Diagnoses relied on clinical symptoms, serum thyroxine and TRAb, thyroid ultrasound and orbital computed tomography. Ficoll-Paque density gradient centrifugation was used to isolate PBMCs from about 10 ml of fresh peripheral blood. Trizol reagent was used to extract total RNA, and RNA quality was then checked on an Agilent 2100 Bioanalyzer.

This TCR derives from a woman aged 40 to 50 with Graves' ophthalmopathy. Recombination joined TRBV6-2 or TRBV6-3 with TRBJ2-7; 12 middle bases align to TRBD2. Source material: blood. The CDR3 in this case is CASRPSGRVSYEQYF. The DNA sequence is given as TGTGCCAGCAGGCCTAGCGGGAGGGTGTCCTACGAGCAGTACTTC.